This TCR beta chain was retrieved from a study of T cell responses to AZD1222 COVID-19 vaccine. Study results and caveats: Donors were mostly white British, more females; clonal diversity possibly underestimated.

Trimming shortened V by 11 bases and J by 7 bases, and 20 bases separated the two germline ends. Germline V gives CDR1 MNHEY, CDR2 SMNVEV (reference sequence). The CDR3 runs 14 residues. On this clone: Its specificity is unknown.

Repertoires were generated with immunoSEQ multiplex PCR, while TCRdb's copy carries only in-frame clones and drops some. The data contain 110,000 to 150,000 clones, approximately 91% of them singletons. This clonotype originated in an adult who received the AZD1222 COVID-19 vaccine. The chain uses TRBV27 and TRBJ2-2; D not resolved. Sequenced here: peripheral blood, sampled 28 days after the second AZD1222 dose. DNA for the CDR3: TGTGCCTCCGGTACGGAAACCCGCCACGGGGAGCTGTTTTTT. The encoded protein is CASGTETRHGELFF.